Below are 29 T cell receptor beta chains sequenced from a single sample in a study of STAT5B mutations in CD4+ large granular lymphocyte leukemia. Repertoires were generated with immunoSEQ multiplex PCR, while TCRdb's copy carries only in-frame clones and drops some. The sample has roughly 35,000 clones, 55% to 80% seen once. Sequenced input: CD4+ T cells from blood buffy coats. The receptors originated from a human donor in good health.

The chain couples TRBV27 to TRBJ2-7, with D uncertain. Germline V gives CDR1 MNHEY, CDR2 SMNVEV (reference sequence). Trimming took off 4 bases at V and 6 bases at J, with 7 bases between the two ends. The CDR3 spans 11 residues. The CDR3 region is CASSSRTEQYF. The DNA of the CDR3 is TGTGCCAGCAGTTCCCGAACCGAGCAGTACTTC.

In DNA, the CDR3 is TGTGCCAGCAGTGAGACTAGCGGGGGAACAGATACGCAGTATTTT. It yields the protein CASSETSGGTDTQYF. J is TRBJ2-3 and V is TRBV6-1, with 12 bases identical to TRBD2. The junction had 1 base not matched to a gene; V was cut back by 3 bases and J by 3 bases. CDR3 size: 15 residues. The germline CDR1 and CDR2 sequences are MNHNS and SASEGT.

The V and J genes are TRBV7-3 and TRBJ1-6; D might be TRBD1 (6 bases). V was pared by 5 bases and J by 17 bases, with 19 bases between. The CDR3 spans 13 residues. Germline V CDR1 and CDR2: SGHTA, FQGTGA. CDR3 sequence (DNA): TGTGCCAGCAGCCCGCGGCCGGGGGCAGTGATCCACTTT. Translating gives CASSPRPGAVIHF.

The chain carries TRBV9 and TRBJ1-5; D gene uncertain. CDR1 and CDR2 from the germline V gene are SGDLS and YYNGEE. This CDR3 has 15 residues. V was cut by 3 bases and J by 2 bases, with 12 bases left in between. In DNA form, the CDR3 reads TGTGCCAGCAGCGAAGATCCGAACCGCAATCAGCCCCAGCATTTT. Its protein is CASSEDPNRNQPQHF.

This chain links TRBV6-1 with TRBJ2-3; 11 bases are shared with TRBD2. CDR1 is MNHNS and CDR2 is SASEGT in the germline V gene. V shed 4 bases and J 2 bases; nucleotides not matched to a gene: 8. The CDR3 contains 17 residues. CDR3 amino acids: CASSAITSGGYTDTQYF. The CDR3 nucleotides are TGTGCCAGCAGTGCCATCACTAGCGGGGGATACACAGATACGCAGTATTTT.

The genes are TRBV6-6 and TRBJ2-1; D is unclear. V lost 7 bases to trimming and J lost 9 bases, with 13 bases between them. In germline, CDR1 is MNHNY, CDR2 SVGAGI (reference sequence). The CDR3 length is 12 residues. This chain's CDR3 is CASISDELEQFF. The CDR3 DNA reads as TGTGCCAGCATATCGGACGAACTTGAGCAGTTCTTC.

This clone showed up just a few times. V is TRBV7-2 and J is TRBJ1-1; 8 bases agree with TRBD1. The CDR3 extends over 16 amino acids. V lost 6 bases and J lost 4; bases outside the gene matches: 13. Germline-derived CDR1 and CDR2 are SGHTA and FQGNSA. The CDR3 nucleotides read TGTGCCAGCAGACTAGACAGGGGATCTGGTGGCACTGAAGCTTTCTTT. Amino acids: CASRLDRGSGGTEAFF.

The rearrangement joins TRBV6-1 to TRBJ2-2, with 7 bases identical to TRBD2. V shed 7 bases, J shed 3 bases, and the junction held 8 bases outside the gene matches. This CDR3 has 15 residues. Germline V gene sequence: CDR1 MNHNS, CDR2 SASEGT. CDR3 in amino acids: CASKTQRDYTGELFF. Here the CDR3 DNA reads TGTGCCAGCAAAACTCAGCGGGACTACACCGGGGAGCTGTTTTTT.

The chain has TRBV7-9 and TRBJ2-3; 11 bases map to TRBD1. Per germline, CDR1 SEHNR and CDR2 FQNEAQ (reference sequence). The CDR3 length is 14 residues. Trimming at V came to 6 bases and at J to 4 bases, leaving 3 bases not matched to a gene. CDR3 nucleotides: TGTGCCAGCAGTCAGGACAGGGGGCCAGATACGCAGTATTTT. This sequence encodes CASSQDRGPDTQYF.

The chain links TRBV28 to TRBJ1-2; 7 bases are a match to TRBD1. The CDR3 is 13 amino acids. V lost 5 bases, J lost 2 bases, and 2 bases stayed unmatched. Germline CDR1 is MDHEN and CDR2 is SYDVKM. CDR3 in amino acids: CASSPGQNYGYTF. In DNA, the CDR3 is TGTGCCAGCAGTCCGGGACAGAACTATGGCTACACCTTC.

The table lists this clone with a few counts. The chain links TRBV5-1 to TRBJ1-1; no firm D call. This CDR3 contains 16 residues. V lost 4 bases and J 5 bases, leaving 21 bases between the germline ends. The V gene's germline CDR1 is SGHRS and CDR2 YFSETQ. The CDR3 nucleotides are TGCGCCAGCAGCCCCCGGGTATCAGGCGGGAGTACTGAAGCTTTCTTT. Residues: CASSPRVSGGSTEAFF.

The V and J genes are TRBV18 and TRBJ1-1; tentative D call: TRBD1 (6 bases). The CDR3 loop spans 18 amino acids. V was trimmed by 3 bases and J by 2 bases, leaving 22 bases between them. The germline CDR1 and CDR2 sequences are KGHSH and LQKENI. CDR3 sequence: CASSPRSVGAWGNTEAFF. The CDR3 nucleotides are TGTGCCAGCTCACCCCGGTCGGTGGGGGCGTGGGGCAACACTGAAGCTTTCTTT.

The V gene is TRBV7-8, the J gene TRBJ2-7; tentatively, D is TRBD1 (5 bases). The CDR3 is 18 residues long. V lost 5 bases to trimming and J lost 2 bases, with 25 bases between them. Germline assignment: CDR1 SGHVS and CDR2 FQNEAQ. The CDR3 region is CASSRIIGLAGFTYEQYF. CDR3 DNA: TGTGCCAGCAGCCGCATAATAGGGCTGGCAGGGTTTACCTACGAGCAGTACTTC.

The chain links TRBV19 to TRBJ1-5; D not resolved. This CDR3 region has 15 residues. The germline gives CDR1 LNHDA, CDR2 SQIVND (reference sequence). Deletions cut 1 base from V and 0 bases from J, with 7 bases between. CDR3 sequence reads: CASSIVRNSNQPQHF. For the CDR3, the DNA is TGTGCCAGTAGTATAGTCAGGAATAGCAATCAGCCCCAGCATTTT.

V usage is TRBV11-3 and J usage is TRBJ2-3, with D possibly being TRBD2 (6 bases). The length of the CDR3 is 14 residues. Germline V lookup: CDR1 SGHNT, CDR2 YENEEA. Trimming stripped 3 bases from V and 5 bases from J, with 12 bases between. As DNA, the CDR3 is TGTGCCAGCAGCTTTAGCGGCCCCCTAGATACGCAGTATTTT. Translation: CASSFSGPLDTQYF.

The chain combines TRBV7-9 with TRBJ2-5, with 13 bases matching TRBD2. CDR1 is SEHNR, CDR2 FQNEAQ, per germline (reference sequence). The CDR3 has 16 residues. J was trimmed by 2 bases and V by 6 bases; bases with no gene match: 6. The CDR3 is CASRPTSGGRQETQYF. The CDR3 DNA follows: TGTGCCAGCAGGCCGACTAGCGGGGGGCGTCAAGAGACCCAGTACTTC.

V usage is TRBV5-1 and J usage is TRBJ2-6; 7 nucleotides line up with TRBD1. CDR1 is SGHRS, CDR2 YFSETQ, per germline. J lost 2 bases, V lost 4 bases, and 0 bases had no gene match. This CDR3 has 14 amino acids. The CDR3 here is CASSQGAGANVLTF. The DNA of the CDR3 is TGCGCCAGCAGCCAGGGGGCTGGGGCCAACGTCCTGACTTTC.

The CDR3 spells CASSEAGGTGGTPGGYTF. Written as DNA, the CDR3 is TGTGCCAGCAGTGAAGCCGGGGGGACAGGGGGGACCCCCGGTGGCTACACCTTC. The chain recombines TRBV6-1 with TRBJ1-2; TRBD1 matches at 11 bases. V shed 0 bases, J shed 7 bases, and the junction held 13 bases outside the gene matches. Germline V gives CDR1 MNHNS, CDR2 SASEGT. The CDR3 is 18 amino acids.

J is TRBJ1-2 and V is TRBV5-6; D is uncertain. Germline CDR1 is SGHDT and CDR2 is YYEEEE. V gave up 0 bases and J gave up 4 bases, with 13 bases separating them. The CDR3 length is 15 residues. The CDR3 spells CASSLAHLSGYGYTF. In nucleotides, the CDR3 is TGTGCCAGCAGCTTGGCTCACTTATCGGGCTATGGCTACACCTTC.

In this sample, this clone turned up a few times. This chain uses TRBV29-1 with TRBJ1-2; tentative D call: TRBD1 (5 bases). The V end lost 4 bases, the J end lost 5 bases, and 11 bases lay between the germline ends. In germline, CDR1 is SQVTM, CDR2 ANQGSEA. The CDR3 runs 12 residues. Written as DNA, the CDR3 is TGCAGCGTTGGTGGGGGAGGTTATGGCTACACCTTC. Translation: CSVGGGGYGYTF.

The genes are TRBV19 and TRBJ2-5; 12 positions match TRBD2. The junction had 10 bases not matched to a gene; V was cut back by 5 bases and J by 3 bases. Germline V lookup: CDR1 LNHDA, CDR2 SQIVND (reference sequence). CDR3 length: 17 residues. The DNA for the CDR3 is TGTGCCAGTAGTTCCCTTCTAGCGGGGGGGCAGGAAGAGACCCAGTACTTC. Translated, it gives CASSSLLAGGQEETQYF.

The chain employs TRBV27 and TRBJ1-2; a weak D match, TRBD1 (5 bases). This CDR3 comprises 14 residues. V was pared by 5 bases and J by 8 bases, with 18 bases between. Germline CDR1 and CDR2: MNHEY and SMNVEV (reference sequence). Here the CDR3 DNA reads TGTGCCAGCAGTCGAACCGGGACCCCGGGAGGCTACACCTTC. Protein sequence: CASSRTGTPGGYTF.

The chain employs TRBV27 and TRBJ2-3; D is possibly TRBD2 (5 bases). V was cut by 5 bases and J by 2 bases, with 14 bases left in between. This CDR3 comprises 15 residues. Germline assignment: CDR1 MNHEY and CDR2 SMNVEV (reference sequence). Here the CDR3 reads CASSEVGLTTDTQYF. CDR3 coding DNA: TGTGCCAGCAGTGAGGTCGGACTCACCACAGATACGCAGTATTTT.

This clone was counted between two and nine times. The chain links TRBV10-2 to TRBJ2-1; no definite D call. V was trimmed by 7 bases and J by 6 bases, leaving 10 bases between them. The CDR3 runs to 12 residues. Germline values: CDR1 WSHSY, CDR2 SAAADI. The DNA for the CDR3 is TGCGCCAGCAAGGTCGCCGGCAATGAGCAGTTCTTC. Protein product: CASKVAGNEQFF.

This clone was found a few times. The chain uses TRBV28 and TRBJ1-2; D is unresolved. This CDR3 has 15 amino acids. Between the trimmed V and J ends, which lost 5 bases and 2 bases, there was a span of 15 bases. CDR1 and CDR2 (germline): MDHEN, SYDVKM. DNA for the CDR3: TGTGCCAGCAGTCCGTTCGAGAAACCAAACTATGGCTACACCTTC. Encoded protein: CASSPFEKPNYGYTF.

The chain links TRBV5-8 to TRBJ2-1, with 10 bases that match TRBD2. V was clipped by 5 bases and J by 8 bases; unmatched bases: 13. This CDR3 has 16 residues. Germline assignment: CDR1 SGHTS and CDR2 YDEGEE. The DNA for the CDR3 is TGTGCCAGCAGTCCTCTAGCGGGGGCCCCCGGGGATGAGCAGTTCTTC. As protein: CASSPLAGAPGDEQFF. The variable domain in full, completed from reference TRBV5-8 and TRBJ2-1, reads EAGVTQSPTHLIKTRGQQATLRCSPISGHTSVYWYQQALGLGLQFLLWYDEGEERNRGNFPPRFSGRQFPNYSSELNVNALELEDSALYLCASSPLAGAPGDEQFFGPGTRLTVL.

CDR3 DNA sequence: TGTGCCAGCTCACCACCGTATTCCTACGAGCAGTACTTC. It yields the protein CASSPPYSYEQYF. This rearrangement joins TRBV18 to TRBJ2-7; D uncertain. Germline values: CDR1 KGHSH, CDR2 LQKENI. The CDR3 runs 13 residues. Trimming took 0 bases from V and 1 from J, leaving 4 bases between them.

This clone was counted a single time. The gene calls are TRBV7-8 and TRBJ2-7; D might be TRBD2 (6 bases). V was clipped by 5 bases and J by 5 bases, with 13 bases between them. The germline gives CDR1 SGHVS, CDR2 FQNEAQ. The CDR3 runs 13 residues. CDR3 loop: CASSVTGSHEQYF. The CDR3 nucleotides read TGTGCCAGCAGCGTGACCGGGAGCCACGAGCAGTACTTC. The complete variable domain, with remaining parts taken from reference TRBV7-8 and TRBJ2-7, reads GAGVSQSPRYKVAKRGQDVALRCDPISGHVSLFWYQQALGQGPEFLTYFQNEAQLDKSGLPSDRFFAERPEGSVSTLKIQRTQQEDSAVYLCASSVTGSHEQYFGPGTRLTVT.

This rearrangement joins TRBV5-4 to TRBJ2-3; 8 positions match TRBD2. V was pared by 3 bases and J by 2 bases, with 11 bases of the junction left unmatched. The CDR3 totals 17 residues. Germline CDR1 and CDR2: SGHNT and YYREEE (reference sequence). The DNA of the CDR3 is TGTGCCAGCAGCTCCCCCTTGGCGGGGGGCCCCACAGATACGCAGTATTTT. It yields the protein CASSSPLAGGPTDTQYF. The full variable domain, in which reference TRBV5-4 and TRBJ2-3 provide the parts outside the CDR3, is ETGVTQSPTHLIKTRGQQVTLRCSSQSGHNTVSWYQQALGQGPQFIFQYYREEENGRGNFPPRFSGLQFPNYSSELNVNALELDDSALYLCASSSPLAGGPTDTQYFGPGTRLTVL.